The 5 T cell receptor beta chains below come from one sample, sequenced in a study of blood T cell repertoires in COVID-19. The protocol was immunoSEQ multiplex PCR, while the TCRdb copy is restricted to in-frame clones and leaves out a portion. This sample has about 53,000 clones, with roughly 87% found just once. The specimen sequenced was peripheral blood. The receptors come from a man in his sixties with active COVID-19.

The chain carries TRBV27 and TRBJ1-1, with 9 bases aligning to TRBD1. After removal of 8 bases from V and 4 bases from J, the junction contained 8 bases not matched to a gene. The germline CDR1 and CDR2 sequences are MNHEY and SMNVEV (reference sequence). The CDR3 sequence is 14 residues long. The CDR3 loop reads CASGYTGGGTEAFF. The DNA of the CDR3 is TGTGCCAGCGGCTATACAGGGGGCGGCACTGAAGCTTTCTTT.

V is TRBV9 and J is TRBJ2-7; 10 nucleotides agree with TRBD2. Germline loops: CDR1 SGDLS, CDR2 YYNGEE. The V gene end was trimmed by 4 bases and the J gene end by 2 bases; junction bases not matched to a gene: 6. CDR3 length: 15 amino acids. For the CDR3, the DNA is TGTGCCAGCAGCTTTGGACTAGCGGAACCCTACGAGCAGTACTTC. This gives the protein CASSFGLAEPYEQYF.

The chain joins TRBV4-3 to TRBJ2-7; 10 bases agree with TRBD2. Germline V CDR1 and CDR2: LGHNA, YSLEER. The CDR3 loop spans 19 amino acids. The V and J ends lost 1 base and 1 base, in that order; junction bases with no gene match: 13. The CDR3 loop reads CASSQAHVPGLALSYEQYF. DNA for the CDR3: TGCGCCAGCAGCCAAGCCCACGTTCCGGGACTAGCGTTATCCTACGAGCAGTACTTC.

V is TRBV18 and J is TRBJ2-7, with 7 nucleotides matching TRBD2. The CDR3 totals 17 residues. Germline V gene lookup returns CDR1 KGHSH and CDR2 LQKENI. Trimming cost V 6 bases and J 0 bases; bases outside gene matches: 14. CDR3 amino acids: CASSSQAASGNSYEQYF. The DNA for the CDR3 is TGTGCCAGCTCTTCCCAAGCGGCCAGCGGGAACTCCTACGAGCAGTACTTC.

The CDR3 is CATSDGSRGYTF. The CDR3 DNA sequence: TGTGCCACCAGTGATGGGAGTAGGGGCTACACCTTC. This rearrangement joins TRBV24-1 to TRBJ1-2; the D is unclear. CDR1 is KGHDR, CDR2 SFDVKD, per germline. The CDR3 covers 12 residues. Trimming pared 3 bases from V and 8 bases from J, leaving 9 bases between.